This TCR beta chain was found in a study of identical twins. Notes on the study in general: Carriage of fewer insertions was seen in abundant cord blood beta clonotypes, whereas memory repertoires showed none. Out-of-frame alpha sequences shared by twins were enriched for low generation probability.

This CDR3 contains 16 residues. V gave up 9 bases and J gave up 0 bases; unmatched junction bases: 12. Germline values: CDR1 MNHEY, CDR2 SMNVEV (reference sequence). TCRdb redid the calling of the 5' RACE reads with MiXCR, one entry per CDR3 protein. The table lists 450,000 or so distinct CDR3 sequences, 13% to 15% of them singletons. This clonotype was counted many times. Antigen specificity is unknown. In addition, the sample was reused for a study of yellow fever vaccine responses in identical twins.

The sequence came from a woman between 18 and 29 years old in good health. This sequence joins TRBV27 and TRBJ2-7, with 9 bases lining up with TRBD1. Sequences were obtained from CD4+ T cells sorted from blood. In DNA, the CDR3 is TGTGCCAGTCACCCCGCCGGGACAGGGAGCTCCTACGAGCAGTACTTC. Protein: CASHPAGTGSSYEQYF.